These 5 T cell receptor beta chains share one sample of origin, sequenced in a study of blood T cell repertoires in COVID-19. Repertoires were generated with immunoSEQ multiplex PCR, while TCRdb's copy carries only in-frame clones and drops some. The sample includes 150,000 to 200,000 clones, roughly 85% seen only once; the top ten take 5%. Sequencing used peripheral blood. The receptors originated from a human donor in a cohort sampled during active COVID-19.

The chain is built from TRBV19 and TRBJ2-1; TRBD2 matches 7 bases. The CDR3 runs 15 residues. Germline CDR1 reads LNHDA; CDR2 reads SQIVND (reference sequence). J was trimmed by 3 bases and V by 6 bases; bases with no gene match: 8. DNA for the CDR3: TGTGCCAGTAGGCTTGAAGCGGGACTCTACAATGAGCAGTTCTTC. Protein product: CASRLEAGLYNEQFF.

In DNA form, the CDR3 reads TGCGCCAGCAGGGAGGGACAGTCCCAAGAGACCCAGTACTTC. Amino acid sequence: CASREGQSQETQYF. The chain is built from TRBV5-1 and TRBJ2-5, with a weak D call TRBD1 (7 bases). Deletions cut 5 bases from V and 1 base from J, with 12 bases between. The germline CDR1 and CDR2 sequences are SGHRS and YFSETQ. The CDR3 loop spans 14 amino acids.

The gene calls are TRBV19 and TRBJ1-5; possible D gene TRBD1, 5 bases. Germline V CDR1 and CDR2: LNHDA, SQIVND (reference sequence). This CDR3 is 15 amino acids long. The ends were cut back, 7 bases at V and 4 bases at J, with 17 bases in the middle. The CDR3 loop is CASMSGREGNQPQHF. CDR3 coding DNA: TGTGCCAGTATGTCAGGCCGGGAGGGGAATCAGCCCCAGCATTTT.

The rearrangement links TRBV19 to TRBJ1-3; D may be TRBD1 (5 bases). Trimming removed 7 bases from V and 0 bases from J, with 13 bases in between. The CDR3 length is 15 residues. Germline V gene lookup returns CDR1 LNHDA and CDR2 SQIVND (reference sequence). In nucleotides, the CDR3 is TGTGCCAGTATGGCAGGGTGGACCTCTGGAAACACCATATATTTT. Residues: CASMAGWTSGNTIYF. Full variable domain (outside the CDR3, taken from reference TRBV19 and TRBJ1-3): DGGITQSPKYLFRKEGQNVTLSCEQNLNHDAMYWYRQDPGQGLRLIYYSQIVNDFQKGDIAEGYSVSREKKESFPLTVTSAQKNPTAFYLCASMAGWTSGNTIYFGEGSWLTVV.

V is TRBV5-1 and J is TRBJ2-3; 8 bases are shared with TRBD1. The ends lost 4 bases at V and 4 bases at J; junction bases unmatched: 11. The CDR3 covers 16 residues. Germline V gene data show CDR1 as SGHRS and CDR2 as YFSETQ. The CDR3 here is CASSAPGGVISDTQYF. The CDR3, as DNA: TGCGCCAGCAGCGCCCCAGGGGGCGTGATATCAGATACGCAGTATTTT.